The 8 T cell receptor beta chains in this list originate from one sample, sequenced in a study of regulatory T cells in long-lasting Graves disease. Arm-PCR of CDR3 regions and iRepertoire HTBI primers were used to build TCR beta libraries. TCRdb fed the multiplex PCR reads into MiXCR, producing one record per CDR3 protein. Of around 470,000 distinct CDR3 sequences listed, around 15% were seen once; the top ten hold around a sixth. Time point meaning: newly diagnosed GD, antithyroid drugs for less than 3 months. Making the TCR library involved RNA that had been extracted from PBMCs. The sample was also reused in another study, on T cells in Graves' hyperthyroidism and ophthalmopathy.

This sample comprised peripheral blood mononuclear cells (PBMCs), obtained at new diagnosis, from a patient treated with antithyroid drugs. The receptors originated from a woman in her forties or fifties with Graves disease.

This clonotype was seen ten or more times. This chain joins TRBV11-2 and TRBJ2-7; 11 nucleotides line up with TRBD2. CDR1 SGHAT and CDR2 FQNNGV come from the germline V gene. V was clipped by 1 base and J by 2 bases; unmatched bases: 10. The CDR3 loop spans 18 amino acids. This CDR3 reads CASSLGLSGRGRTYEQYF. DNA for the CDR3: TGTGCCAGCAGCTTAGGTCTTAGCGGGAGGGGTAGGACCTACGAGCAGTACTTC.

The chain links TRBV3-1 to TRBJ1-4; 9 nucleotides match TRBD1. Germline trimming cut 6 bases from V and 5 bases from J; bases unmatched to any gene: 4. The CDR3 has 14 amino acids. Germline V lookup: CDR1 LGHDT, CDR2 YNNKEL (reference sequence). CDR3 amino acids: CASRTTGGNEKLFF. The CDR3 DNA reads as TGTGCCAGCAGGACGACAGGGGGGAATGAAAAACTGTTTTTT. Full variable domain (rest looked up from reference TRBV3-1 and TRBJ1-4): DTAVSQTPKYLVTQMGNDKSIKCEQNLGHDTMYWYKQDSKKFLKIMFSYNNKELIINETVPNRFSPKSPDKAHLNLHINSLELGDSAVYFCASRTTGGNEKLFFGSGTQLSVL.

This clonotype occurred a few times. The V and J genes are TRBV30 and TRBJ2-5, with D tentatively TRBD1 or TRBD2 (6 bases each). CDR3 length: 14 amino acids. Trimming removed 2 bases from V and 1 base from J, with 11 bases in between. The germline V gene encodes CDR1 GTSNPN and CDR2 SVGIG (reference sequence). CDR3 coding DNA: TGTGCCTGGAGTTCCGGGGGCGTCCAAGAGACCCAGTACTTC. Residues: CAWSSGGVQETQYF.

With regard to this clonotype: The junction departs from germline at one end; a sequencing error may be responsible. V usage is TRBV18 and J usage is TRBJ2-5; either TRBD1 or TRBD2 may supply D (5 bases each). Per germline, CDR1 KGHSH and CDR2 LQKENI. The CDR3 runs 14 residues. In DNA form, the CDR3 reads TGTGCCAGCTCACAAGGGATTCTAGGGGAGACCCACTACTTC. Protein sequence: CASSQGILGETHYF.

This chain joins TRBV7-2 and TRBJ2-5; D is unclear. With 6 bases removed from V and 5 bases from J, the gap between germline ends came to 13 bases. Germline V lookup: CDR1 SGHTA, CDR2 FQGNSA. The CDR3 loop spans 13 amino acids. The DNA of the CDR3 is TGTGCCAGCAGTAGTCACGCCGGGGAGACCCAGTACTTC. Translating it yields CASSSHAGETQYF.

This clonotype has more than one count but fewer than ten. V usage is TRBV28 and J usage is TRBJ1-5, with 7 bases identical to TRBD1. V shed 2 bases and J 1 base; nucleotides not matched to a gene: 8. There are 17 residues in the CDR3. Germline V gene data show CDR1 as MDHEN and CDR2 as SYDVKM. CDR3 in DNA: TGTGCCAGCAGTTTAGGGGTCAGGGGGGGGAGCAATCAGCCCCAGCATTTT. As protein: CASSLGVRGGSNQPQHF.

The chain combines TRBV12-3 or TRBV12-4 with TRBJ2-5, with TRBD1 matching over 8 bases. The CDR3 is made up of 15 amino acids. V lost 1 base to trimming and J lost 3 bases; unmatched junction nucleotides: 4. The CDR3 region has the DNA TGTGCCAGCAGTTTAGGCCAGGGGGCCAAAGAGACCCAGTACTTC. Protein product: CASSLGQGAKETQYF.

At least ten counts were recorded for this clonotype. The rearrangement links TRBV30 to TRBJ2-7; tentative D call: TRBD1 (5 bases). Germline lookup yields CDR1 GTSNPN and CDR2 SVGIG (reference sequence). The CDR3 loop spans 12 amino acids. Trimming left V 1 base short and J 4 bases short, with 8 bases between. CDR3 amino acids: CAWSAQGYEQYF. For the CDR3, the DNA is TGTGCCTGGAGTGCGCAGGGTTACGAGCAGTACTTC.